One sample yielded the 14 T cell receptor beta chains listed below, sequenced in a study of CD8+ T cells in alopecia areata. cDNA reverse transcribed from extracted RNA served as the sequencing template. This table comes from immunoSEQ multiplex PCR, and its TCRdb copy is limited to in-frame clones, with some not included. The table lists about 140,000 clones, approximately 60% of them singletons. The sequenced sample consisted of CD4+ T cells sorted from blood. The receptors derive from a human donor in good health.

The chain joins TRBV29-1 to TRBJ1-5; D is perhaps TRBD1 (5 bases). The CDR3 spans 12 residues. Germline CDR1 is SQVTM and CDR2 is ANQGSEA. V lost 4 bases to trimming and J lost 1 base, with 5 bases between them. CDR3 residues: CSVAGSNQPQHF. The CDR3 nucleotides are TGCAGCGTTGCAGGGAGCAATCAGCCCCAGCATTTT. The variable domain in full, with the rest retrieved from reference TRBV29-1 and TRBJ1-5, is SAVISQKPSRDICQRGTSLTIQCQVDSQVTMMFWYRQQPGQSLTLIATANQGSEATYESGFVIDKFPISRPNLTFSTLTVSNMSPEDSSIYLCSVAGSNQPQHFGDGTRLSIL.

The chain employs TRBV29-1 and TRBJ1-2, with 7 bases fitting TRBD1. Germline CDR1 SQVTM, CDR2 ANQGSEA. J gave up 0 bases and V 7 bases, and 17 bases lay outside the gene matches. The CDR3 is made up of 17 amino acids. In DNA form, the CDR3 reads TGCAGCGCCCACTCTCGGACAGGTCTGCCCCCTAACTATGGCTACACCTTC. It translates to CSAHSRTGLPPNYGYTF. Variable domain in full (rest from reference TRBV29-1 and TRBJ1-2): SAVISQKPSRDICQRGTSLTIQCQVDSQVTMMFWYRQQPGQSLTLIATANQGSEATYESGFVIDKFPISRPNLTFSTLTVSNMSPEDSSIYLCSAHSRTGLPPNYGYTFGSGTRLTVV.

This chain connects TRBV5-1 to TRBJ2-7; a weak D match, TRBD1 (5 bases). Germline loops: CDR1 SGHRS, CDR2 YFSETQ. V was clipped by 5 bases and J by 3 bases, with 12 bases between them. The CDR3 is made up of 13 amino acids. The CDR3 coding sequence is TGCGCCAGCAGTTTTAAGGGGCTCTACGAGCAGTACTTC. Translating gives CASSFKGLYEQYF.

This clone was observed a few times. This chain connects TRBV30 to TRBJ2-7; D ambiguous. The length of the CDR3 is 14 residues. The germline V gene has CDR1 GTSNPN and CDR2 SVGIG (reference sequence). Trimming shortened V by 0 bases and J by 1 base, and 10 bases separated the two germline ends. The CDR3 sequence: CAWSVGLGSYEQYF. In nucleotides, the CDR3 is TGTGCCTGGAGTGTCGGGTTGGGATCCTACGAGCAGTACTTC.

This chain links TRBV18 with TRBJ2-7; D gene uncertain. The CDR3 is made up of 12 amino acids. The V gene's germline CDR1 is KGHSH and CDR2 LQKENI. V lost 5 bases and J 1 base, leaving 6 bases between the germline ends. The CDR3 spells CASSSYSYEQYF. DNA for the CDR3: TGTGCCAGCTCATCCTATTCCTACGAGCAGTACTTC.

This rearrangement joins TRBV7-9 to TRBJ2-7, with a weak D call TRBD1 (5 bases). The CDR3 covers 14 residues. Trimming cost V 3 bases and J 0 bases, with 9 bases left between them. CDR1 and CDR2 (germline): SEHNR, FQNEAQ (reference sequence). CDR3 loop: CASSLDTSSYEQYF. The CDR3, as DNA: TGTGCCAGCAGCTTGGACACCAGCTCCTACGAGCAGTACTTC.

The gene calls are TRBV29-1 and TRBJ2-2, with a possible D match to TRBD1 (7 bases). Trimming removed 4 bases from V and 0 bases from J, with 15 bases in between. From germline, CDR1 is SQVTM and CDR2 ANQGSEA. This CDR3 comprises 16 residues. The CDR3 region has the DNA TGCAGCGTTGGGAAGGGCGGGACAGCGAACACCGGGGAGCTGTTTTTT. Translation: CSVGKGGTANTGELFF.

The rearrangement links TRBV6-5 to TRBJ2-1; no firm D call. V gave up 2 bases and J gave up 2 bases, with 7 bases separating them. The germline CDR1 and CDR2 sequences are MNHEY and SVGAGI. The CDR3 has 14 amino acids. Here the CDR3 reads CASSYGRPYNEQFF. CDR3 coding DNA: TGTGCCAGCAGTTACGGCAGACCCTACAATGAGCAGTTCTTC.

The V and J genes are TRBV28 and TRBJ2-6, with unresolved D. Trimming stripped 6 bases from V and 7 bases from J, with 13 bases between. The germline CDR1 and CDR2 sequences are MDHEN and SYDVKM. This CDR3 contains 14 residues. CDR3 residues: CASRPTRGANVLTF. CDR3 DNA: TGTGCCAGCAGACCGACTCGTGGAGCCAACGTCCTGACTTTC.

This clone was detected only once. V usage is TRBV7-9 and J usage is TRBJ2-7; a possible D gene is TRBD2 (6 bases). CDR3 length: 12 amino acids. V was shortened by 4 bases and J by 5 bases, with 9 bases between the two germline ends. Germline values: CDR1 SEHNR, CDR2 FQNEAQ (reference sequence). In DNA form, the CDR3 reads TGTGCCAGCAGCTCAACGGGGGACGAGCAGTACTTC. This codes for CASSSTGDEQYF.

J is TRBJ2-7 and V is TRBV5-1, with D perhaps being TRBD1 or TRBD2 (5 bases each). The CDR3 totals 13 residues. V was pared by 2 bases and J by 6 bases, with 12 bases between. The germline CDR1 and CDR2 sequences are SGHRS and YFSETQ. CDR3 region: CASSFGAPGEQYF. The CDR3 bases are TGCGCCAGCAGCTTCGGGGCCCCCGGCGAGCAGTACTTC. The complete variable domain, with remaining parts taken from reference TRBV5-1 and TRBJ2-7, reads KAGVTQTPRYLIKTRGQQVTLSCSPISGHRSVSWYQQTPGQGLQFLFEYFSETQRNKGNFPGRFSGRQFSNSRSEMNVSTLELGDSALYLCASSFGAPGEQYFGPGTRLTVT.

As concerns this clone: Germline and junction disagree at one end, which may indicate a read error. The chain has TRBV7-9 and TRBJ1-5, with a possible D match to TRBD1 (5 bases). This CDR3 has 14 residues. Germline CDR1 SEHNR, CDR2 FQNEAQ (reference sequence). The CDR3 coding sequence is TGTGCCAGCAGCCCAGAATGGGGGTATCAGTCCCAGCATTTT. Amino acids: CASSPEWGYQSQHF.

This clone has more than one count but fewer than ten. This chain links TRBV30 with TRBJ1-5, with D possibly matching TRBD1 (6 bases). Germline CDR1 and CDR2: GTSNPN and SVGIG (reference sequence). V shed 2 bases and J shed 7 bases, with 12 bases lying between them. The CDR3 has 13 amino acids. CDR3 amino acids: CAWSTATGQPQHF. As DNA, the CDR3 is TGTGCCTGGAGTACCGCCACAGGGCAGCCCCAGCATTTT.

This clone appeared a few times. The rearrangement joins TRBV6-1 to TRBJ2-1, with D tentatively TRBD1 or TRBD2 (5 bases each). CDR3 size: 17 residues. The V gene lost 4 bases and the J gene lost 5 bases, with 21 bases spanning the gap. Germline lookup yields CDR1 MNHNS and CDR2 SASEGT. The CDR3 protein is CASSVGTVTTLHNEQFF. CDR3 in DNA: TGTGCCAGCAGTGTCGGGACCGTGACTACTCTTCACAATGAGCAGTTCTTC.